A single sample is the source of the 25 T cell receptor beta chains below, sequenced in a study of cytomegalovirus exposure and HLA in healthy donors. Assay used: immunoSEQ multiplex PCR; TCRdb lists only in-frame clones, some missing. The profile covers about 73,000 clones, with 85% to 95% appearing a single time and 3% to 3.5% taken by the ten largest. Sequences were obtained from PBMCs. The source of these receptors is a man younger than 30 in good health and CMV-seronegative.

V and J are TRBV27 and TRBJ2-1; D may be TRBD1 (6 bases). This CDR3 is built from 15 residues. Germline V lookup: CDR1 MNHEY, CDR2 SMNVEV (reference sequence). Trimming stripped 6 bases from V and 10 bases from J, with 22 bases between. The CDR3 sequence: CASRYGTSPGEEQFF. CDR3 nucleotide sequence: TGTGCCAGCAGATATGGGACATCCCCCGGCGAGGAGCAGTTCTTC.

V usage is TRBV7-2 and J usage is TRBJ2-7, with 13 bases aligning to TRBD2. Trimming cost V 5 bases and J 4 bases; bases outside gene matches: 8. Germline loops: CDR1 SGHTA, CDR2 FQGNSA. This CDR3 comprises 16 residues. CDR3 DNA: TGTGCCAGCAGCCTACACTTGGGACTAGCGGGGTACGAGCAGTACTTC. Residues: CASSLHLGLAGYEQYF.

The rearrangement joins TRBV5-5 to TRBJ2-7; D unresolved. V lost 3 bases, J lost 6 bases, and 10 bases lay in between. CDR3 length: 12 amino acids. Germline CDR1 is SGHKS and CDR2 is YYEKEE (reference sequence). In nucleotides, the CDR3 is TGTGCCAGCAGCTCGACTCTCCGCGAGCAGTACTTC. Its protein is CASSSTLREQYF.

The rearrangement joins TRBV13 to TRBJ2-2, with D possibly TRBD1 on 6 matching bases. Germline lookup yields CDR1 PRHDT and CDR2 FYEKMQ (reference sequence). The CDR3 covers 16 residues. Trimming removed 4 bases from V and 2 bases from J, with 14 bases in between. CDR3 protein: CASSSPDRENTGELFF. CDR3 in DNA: TGTGCCAGCAGCTCCCCGGACAGAGAAAACACCGGGGAGCTGTTTTTT.

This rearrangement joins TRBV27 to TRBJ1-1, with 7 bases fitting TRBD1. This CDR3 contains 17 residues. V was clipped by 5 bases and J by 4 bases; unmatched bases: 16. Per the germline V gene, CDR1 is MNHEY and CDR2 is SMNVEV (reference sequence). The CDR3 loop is CASSLTGLMLLGTEAFF. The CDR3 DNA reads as TGTGCCAGCAGTCTGACAGGGTTGATGCTTCTGGGCACTGAAGCTTTCTTT.

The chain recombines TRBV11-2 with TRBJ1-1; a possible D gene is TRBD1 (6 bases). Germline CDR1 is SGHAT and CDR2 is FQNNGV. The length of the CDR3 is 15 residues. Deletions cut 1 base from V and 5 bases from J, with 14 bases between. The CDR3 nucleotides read TGTGCCAGCAGCTTAGTTTCAGGGGTTCAAACTGAAGCTTTCTTT. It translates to CASSLVSGVQTEAFF.

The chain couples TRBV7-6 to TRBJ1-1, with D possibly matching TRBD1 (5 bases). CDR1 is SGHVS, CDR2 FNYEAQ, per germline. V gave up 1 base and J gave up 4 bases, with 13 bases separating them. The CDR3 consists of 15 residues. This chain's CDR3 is CASSLERREGTEAFF. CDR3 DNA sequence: TGTGCCAGCAGCTTAGAGCGCAGGGAGGGCACTGAAGCTTTCTTT. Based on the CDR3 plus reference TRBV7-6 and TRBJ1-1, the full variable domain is GAGVSQSPRYKVTKRGQDVALRCDPISGHVSLYWYRQALGQGPEFLTYFNYEAQQDKSGLPNDRFSAERPEGSISTLTIQRTEQRDSAMYRCASSLERREGTEAFFGQGTRLTVV.

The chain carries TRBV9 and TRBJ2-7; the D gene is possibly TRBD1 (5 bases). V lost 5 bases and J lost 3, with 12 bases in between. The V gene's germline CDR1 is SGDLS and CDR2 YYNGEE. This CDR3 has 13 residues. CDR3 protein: CASSPGHLYEQYF. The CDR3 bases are TGTGCCAGCAGTCCCGGACATCTCTACGAGCAGTACTTC.

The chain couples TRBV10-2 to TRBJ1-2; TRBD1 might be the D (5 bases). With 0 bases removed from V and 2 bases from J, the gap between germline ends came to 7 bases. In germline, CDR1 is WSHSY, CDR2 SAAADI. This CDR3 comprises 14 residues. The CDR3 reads CASSESGPNYGYTF. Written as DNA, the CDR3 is TGCGCCAGCAGTGAGTCGGGGCCGAACTATGGCTACACCTTC.

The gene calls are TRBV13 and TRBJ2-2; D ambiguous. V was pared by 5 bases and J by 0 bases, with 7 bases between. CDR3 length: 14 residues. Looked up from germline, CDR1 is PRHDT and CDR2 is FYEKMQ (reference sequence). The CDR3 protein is CASSPLANTGELFF. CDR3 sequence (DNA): TGTGCCAGCAGCCCCCTAGCGAACACCGGGGAGCTGTTTTTT.

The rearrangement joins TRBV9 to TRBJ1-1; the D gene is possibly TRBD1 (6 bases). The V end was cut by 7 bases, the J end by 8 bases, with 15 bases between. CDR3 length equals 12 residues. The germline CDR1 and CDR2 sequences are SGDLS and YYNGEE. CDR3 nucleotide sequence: TGTGCCAGCTCGGGGCTACAGGGAGAAGCTTTCTTT. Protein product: CASSGLQGEAFF.

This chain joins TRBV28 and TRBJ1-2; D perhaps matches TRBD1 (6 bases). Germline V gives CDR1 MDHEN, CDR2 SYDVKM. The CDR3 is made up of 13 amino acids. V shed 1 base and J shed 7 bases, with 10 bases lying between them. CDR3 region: CASSLSQGSGYTF. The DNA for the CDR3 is TGTGCCAGCAGTTTATCTCAGGGGTCTGGCTACACCTTC.

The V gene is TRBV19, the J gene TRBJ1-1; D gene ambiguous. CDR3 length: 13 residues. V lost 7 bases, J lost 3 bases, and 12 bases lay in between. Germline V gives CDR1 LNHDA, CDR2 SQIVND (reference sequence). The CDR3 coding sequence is TGTGCCAGTATCACCCCGGAGGACACTGAAGCTTTCTTT. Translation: CASITPEDTEAFF.

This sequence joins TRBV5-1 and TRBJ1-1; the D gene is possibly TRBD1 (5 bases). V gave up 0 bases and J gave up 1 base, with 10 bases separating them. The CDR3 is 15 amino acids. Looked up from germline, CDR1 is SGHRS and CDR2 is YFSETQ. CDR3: CASSLAPGGNTEAFF. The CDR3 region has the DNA TGCGCCAGCAGCTTGGCGCCGGGGGGGAACACTGAAGCTTTCTTT.

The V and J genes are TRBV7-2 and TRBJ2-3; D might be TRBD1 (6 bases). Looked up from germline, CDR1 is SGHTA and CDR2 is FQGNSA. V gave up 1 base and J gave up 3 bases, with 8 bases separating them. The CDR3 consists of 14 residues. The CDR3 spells CASSLGQATDTQYF. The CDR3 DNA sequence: TGTGCCAGCAGCTTAGGACAGGCTACAGATACGCAGTATTTT.

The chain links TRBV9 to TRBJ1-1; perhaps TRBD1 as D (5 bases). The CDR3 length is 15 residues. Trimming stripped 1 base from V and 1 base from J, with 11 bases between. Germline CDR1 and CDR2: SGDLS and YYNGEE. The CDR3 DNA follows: TGTGCCAGCAGCGTATCGGGACTCTGGAACACTGAAGCTTTCTTT. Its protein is CASSVSGLWNTEAFF.

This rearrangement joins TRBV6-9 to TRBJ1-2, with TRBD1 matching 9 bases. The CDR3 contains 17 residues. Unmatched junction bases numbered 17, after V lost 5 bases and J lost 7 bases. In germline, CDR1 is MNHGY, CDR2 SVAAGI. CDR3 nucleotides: TGTGCCAGCAGTCCCTTCGTCAACAGGGGGCATGGTGGTGGCTACACCTTC. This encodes CASSPFVNRGHGGGYTF.

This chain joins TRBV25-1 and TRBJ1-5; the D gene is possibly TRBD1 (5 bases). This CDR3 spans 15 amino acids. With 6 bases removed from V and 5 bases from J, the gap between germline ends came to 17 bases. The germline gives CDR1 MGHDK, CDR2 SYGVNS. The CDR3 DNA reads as TGTGCCAGCAGCGGGGGATCTGGGGGGTATCAGCCCCAGCATTTT. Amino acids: CASSGGSGGYQPQHF.

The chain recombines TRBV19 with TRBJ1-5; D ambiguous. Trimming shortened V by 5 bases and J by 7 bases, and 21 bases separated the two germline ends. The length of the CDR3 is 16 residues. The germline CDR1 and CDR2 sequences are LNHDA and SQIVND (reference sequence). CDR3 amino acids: CASSPPRTDFEQPQHF. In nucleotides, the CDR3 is TGTGCCAGTAGTCCACCGCGGACTGATTTTGAGCAGCCCCAGCATTTT.

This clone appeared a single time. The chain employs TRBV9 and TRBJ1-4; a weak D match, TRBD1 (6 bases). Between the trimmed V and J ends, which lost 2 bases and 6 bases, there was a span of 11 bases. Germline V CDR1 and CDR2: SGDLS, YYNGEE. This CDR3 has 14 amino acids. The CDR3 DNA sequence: TGTGCCAGCAGCGTCTCCCCAGGGGATGAAAAACTGTTTTTT. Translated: CASSVSPGDEKLFF.

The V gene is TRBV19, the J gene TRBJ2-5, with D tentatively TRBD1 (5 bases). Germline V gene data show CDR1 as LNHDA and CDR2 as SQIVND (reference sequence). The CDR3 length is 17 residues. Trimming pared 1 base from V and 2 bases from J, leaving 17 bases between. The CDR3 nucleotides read TGTGCCAGTAGTATAGTAGCAGGGTCGCCTAGGCAAGAGACCCAGTACTTC. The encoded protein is CASSIVAGSPRQETQYF.

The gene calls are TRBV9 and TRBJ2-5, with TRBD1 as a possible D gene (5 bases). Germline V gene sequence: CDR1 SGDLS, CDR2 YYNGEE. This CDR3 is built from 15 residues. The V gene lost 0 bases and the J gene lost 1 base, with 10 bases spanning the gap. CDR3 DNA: TGTGCCAGCAGCGTAGGGGGCCGAATCCAAGAGACCCAGTACTTC. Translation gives CASSVGGRIQETQYF.

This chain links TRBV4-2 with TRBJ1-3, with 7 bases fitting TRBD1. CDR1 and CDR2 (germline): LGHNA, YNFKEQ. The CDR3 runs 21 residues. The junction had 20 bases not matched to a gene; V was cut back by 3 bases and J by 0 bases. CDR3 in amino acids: CASSHENLDRTHPGSGNTIYF. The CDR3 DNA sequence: TGTGCCAGCAGCCATGAAAATTTGGACAGGACACATCCCGGCTCTGGAAACACCATATATTTT.

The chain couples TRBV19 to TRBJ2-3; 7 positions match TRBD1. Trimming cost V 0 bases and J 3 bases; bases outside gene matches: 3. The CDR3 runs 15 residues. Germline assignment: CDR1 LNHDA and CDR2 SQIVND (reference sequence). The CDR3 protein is CASSIETGITDTQYF. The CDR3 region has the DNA TGTGCCAGTAGTATAGAGACAGGGATAACAGATACGCAGTATTTT.

The CDR3 spells CASSPQGPYEQYF. The CDR3 nucleotides are TGTGCCAGTAGTCCCCAGGGGCCCTACGAGCAGTACTTC. J is TRBJ2-7 and V is TRBV19, with D perhaps matching TRBD1 (6 bases). There are 13 residues in the CDR3. The germline CDR1 and CDR2 sequences are LNHDA and SQIVND (reference sequence). Deletions cut 5 bases from V and 2 bases from J, with 10 bases between.